Below are 22 T cell receptor beta chains sequenced from a single sample in a study of cytomegalovirus exposure and HLA in healthy donors. A multiplex PCR was run with 60 Vbeta primers and 13 Jbeta primers. Clones were read by immunoSEQ multiplex PCR, and TCRdb kept only the in-frame ones, dropping some. Of 180,000 or so clones listed, 60% to 80% were seen once; the top ten hold over 12%. Sequencing input: PBMCs. The receptor set was obtained from a man between 50 and 59 years old in good health and CMV-seropositive.

The rearrangement uses TRBV11-2 and TRBJ2-7; the match to TRBD1 covers 12 bases. The V and J ends lost 1 base and 5 bases, in that order; junction bases with no gene match: 6. This CDR3 contains 16 residues. Per germline, CDR1 SGHAT and CDR2 FQNNGV. The CDR3 DNA is TGTGCCAGCAGCTTAGGGAGGGGACAGGGGGCCCACGAGCAGTACTTC. Its translation: CASSLGRGQGAHEQYF.

Only a few counts were recorded for this clone. The V call is TRBV7-3, the J call TRBJ2-3; 9 bases match TRBD2. V trimming: 0 bases; J trimming: 5 bases; junction bases outside the gene matches: 9. CDR1 is SGHTA, CDR2 FQGTGA, per germline. The CDR3 loop spans 17 amino acids. The CDR3 here is CASSLTQAGGRVDTQYF. The CDR3 DNA reads as TGTGCCAGCAGCTTAACGCAAGCGGGGGGCCGGGTAGATACGCAGTATTTT.

Comment on this clone: Other DNA sequences in this specimen translate into the identical CDR3. This sequence joins TRBV4-2 and TRBJ2-5; D is unresolved. The CDR3 loop spans 12 amino acids. Per germline, CDR1 LGHNA and CDR2 YNFKEQ. V lost 0 bases and J lost 4, with 3 bases in between. CDR3 sequence reads: CASSQDRETQYF. CDR3 DNA: TGTGCCAGCAGCCAAGACCGAGAGACCCAGTACTTC.

The chain recombines TRBV9 with TRBJ1-5; D unclear. CDR1 SGDLS and CDR2 YYNGEE come from the germline V gene. The CDR3 extends over 14 amino acids. Trimming removed 3 bases at V and 0 bases at J, with 7 bases between. The CDR3 DNA follows: TGTGCCAGCAGCGCCCTCCCTAGCAATCAGCCCCAGCATTTT. Translated: CASSALPSNQPQHF.

The J gene is TRBJ1-3, the V gene TRBV10-3, with 11 positions matching TRBD1. The germline CDR1 and CDR2 sequences are ENHRY and SYGVKD. This CDR3 has 16 residues. V was clipped by 7 bases and J by 0 bases; unmatched bases: 5. The chain's CDR3 is CAITRTGGYSGNTIYF. The CDR3 DNA follows: TGTGCCATCACCAGGACAGGGGGCTACTCTGGAAACACCATATATTTT.

This chain connects TRBV28 to TRBJ1-3, with D maybe TRBD1 (5 bases). Per the germline V gene, CDR1 is MDHEN and CDR2 is SYDVKM. The length of the CDR3 is 16 residues. The V end was cut by 2 bases, the J end by 0 bases, with 11 bases between. CDR3 sequence (DNA): TGTGCCAGCAGTTTACCTGGGGGGATCTCTGGAAACACCATATATTTT. It is translated as CASSLPGGISGNTIYF.

This clone was counted once. The chain is built from TRBV5-6 and TRBJ1-1, with D hard to call. This CDR3 region has 13 residues. CDR1 is SGHDT, CDR2 YYEEEE, per germline. The V gene lost 2 bases and the J gene lost 0 bases, with 5 bases spanning the gap. CDR3 nucleotide sequence: TGTGCCAGCAGCTTTTATATGAACACTGAAGCTTTCTTT. Protein: CASSFYMNTEAFF.

The chain employs TRBV5-8 and TRBJ2-1, with D possibly being TRBD2 (6 bases). Trimming stripped 7 bases from V and 6 bases from J, with 17 bases between. Germline CDR1 and CDR2: SGHTS and YDEGEE. This CDR3 contains 14 residues. CDR3 nucleotide sequence: TGTGCCAGCTCTCCGGAGGGAAATATCAATGAGCAGTTCTTC. Translating it yields CASSPEGNINEQFF.

This chain uses TRBV4-2 with TRBJ1-5; 8 nucleotides match TRBD1. CDR3 size: 16 residues. The germline gives CDR1 LGHNA, CDR2 YNFKEQ. The V gene end was trimmed by 4 bases and the J gene end by 3 bases; junction bases not matched to a gene: 8. The DNA for the CDR3 is TGTGCCAGCAGCCGAAGCGGACAGGGCACCAATCAGCCCCAGCATTTT. Translating it yields CASSRSGQGTNQPQHF.

The rearrangement links TRBV28 to TRBJ1-2, with TRBD1 matching over 8 bases. Germline values: CDR1 MDHEN, CDR2 SYDVKM. The CDR3 consists of 16 residues. The trim removed 6 bases at V and 0 bases at J, leaving 9 bases unmatched. This chain's CDR3 is CASRSTGATPNYGYTF. In DNA, the CDR3 is TGTGCCAGCAGATCGACAGGGGCAACCCCTAACTATGGCTACACCTTC.

The chain is built from TRBV10-3 and TRBJ2-7; D is perhaps TRBD1 (6 bases). The germline V gene encodes CDR1 ENHRY and CDR2 SYGVKD. V was pared by 4 bases and J by 3 bases, with 10 bases between. This CDR3 is 13 amino acids long. The CDR3 loop is CAISGGQLYEQYF. CDR3 nucleotides: TGTGCCATCAGTGGGGGACAACTCTACGAGCAGTACTTC.

The chain is built from TRBV6-1 and TRBJ2-7; 7 nucleotides line up with TRBD1. Losses at the gene ends were 9 bases for V and 2 bases for J; bases not matched to a gene: 4. The germline V gene encodes CDR1 MNHNS and CDR2 SASEGT. The CDR3 extends over 12 amino acids. The CDR3 here is CASHRGTYEQYF. Here the CDR3 DNA reads TGTGCCAGTCACAGGGGCACCTACGAGCAGTACTTC.

The V gene is TRBV28, the J gene TRBJ1-4; tentative D call: TRBD1 (6 bases). The CDR3 contains 14 residues. V lost 5 bases and J lost 2, with 9 bases in between. Per the germline V gene, CDR1 is MDHEN and CDR2 is SYDVKM. The CDR3 coding sequence is TGTGCCAGCAGTGAACAGGGCACTAATGAAAAACTGTTTTTT. Amino acid sequence: CASSEQGTNEKLFF.

The V and J genes are TRBV5-6 and TRBJ2-7; no definite D call. This CDR3 spans 15 amino acids. Trimming removed 2 bases from V and 6 bases from J, with 18 bases in between. Germline V gene data show CDR1 as SGHDT and CDR2 as YYEEEE. This chain's CDR3 is CASSFGFTLTSEQYV. The CDR3 region has the DNA TGTGCCAGCAGCTTCGGGTTCACTTTGACCTCCGAGCAGTACGTC.

The chain couples TRBV27 to TRBJ2-1; the D is unclear. There are 16 residues in the CDR3. Trimming removed 2 bases from V and 0 bases from J, with 11 bases in between. Germline assignment: CDR1 MNHEY and CDR2 SMNVEV (reference sequence). The CDR3: CASSLARWSSYNEQFF. CDR3 sequence (DNA): TGTGCCAGCAGTTTAGCGAGGTGGAGCTCCTACAATGAGCAGTTCTTC.

There are a few counts of this clone. CDR3 nucleotide sequence: TGTGCTCCACAGGAATACAATGAGCAGTTCTTC. Translation: CAPQEYNEQFF. The chain carries TRBV7-9 and TRBJ2-1; TRBD1 is a possible D gene (5 bases). Germline values: CDR1 SEHNR, CDR2 FQNEAQ (reference sequence). The CDR3 runs to 11 residues. The variable domain in full, with the rest retrieved from reference TRBV7-9 and TRBJ2-1, is DTGVSQNPRHKITKRGQNVTFRCDPISEHNRLYWYRQTLGQGPEFLTYFQNEAQLEKSRLLSDRFSAERPKGSFSTLEIQRTEQGDSAMYLCAPQEYNEQFFGPGTRLTVL.

The genes are TRBV29-1 and TRBJ2-5; the D gene is possibly TRBD2 (6 bases). Germline values: CDR1 SQVTM, CDR2 ANQGSEA. Trimming stripped 4 bases from V and 1 base from J, with 10 bases between. This CDR3 has 13 amino acids. CDR3 residues: CSVAVGSQETQYF. CDR3 in DNA: TGCAGCGTTGCAGTCGGGAGCCAAGAGACCCAGTACTTC.

V is TRBV7-2 and J is TRBJ2-3; a possible D gene is TRBD2 (7 bases). V lost 1 base, J lost 4 bases, and 9 bases lay in between. Germline CDR1 SGHTA, CDR2 FQGNSA. The length of the CDR3 is 14 residues. CDR3 loop: CASSLGGGADTQYF. The CDR3, as DNA: TGTGCCAGCAGCTTAGGGGGGGGCGCAGATACGCAGTATTTT.

The gene calls are TRBV7-9 and TRBJ1-4; possibly TRBD1 for D (5 bases). Germline CDR1 is SEHNR and CDR2 is FQNEAQ (reference sequence). V was clipped by 1 base and J by 8 bases, with 14 bases between them. The CDR3 extends over 15 amino acids. The CDR3 loop is CASSLGSGIGEKLFF. CDR3 nucleotides: TGTGCCAGCAGCTTAGGGTCAGGGATTGGAGAAAAACTGTTTTTT. The complete variable domain, with remaining parts taken from reference TRBV7-9 and TRBJ1-4, reads DTGVSQNPRHKITKRGQNVTFRCDPISEHNRLYWYRQTLGQGPEFLTYFQNEAQLEKSRLLSDRFSAERPKGSFSTLEIQRTEQGDSAMYLCASSLGSGIGEKLFFGSGTQLSVL.

The chain carries TRBV7-2 and TRBJ2-1; no firm D call. Germline V lookup: CDR1 SGHTA, CDR2 FQGNSA. This CDR3 comprises 15 residues. The V end was cut by 2 bases, the J end by 4 bases, with 12 bases between. DNA for the CDR3: TGTGCCAGCAGCTTATCGGCAAGCGTGTACAATGAGCAGTTCTTC. It yields the protein CASSLSASVYNEQFF.

This chain uses TRBV10-3 with TRBJ1-1; D may be TRBD1 (5 bases). The CDR3 length is 13 residues. V was shortened by 2 bases and J by 6 bases, with 10 bases between the two germline ends. Per the germline V gene, CDR1 is ENHRY and CDR2 is SYGVKD. For the CDR3, the DNA is TGTGCCATCAGTGAGCGGGGGGACTCTGAAGCTTTCTTT. It specifies CAISERGDSEAFF.

V and J are TRBV6-6 and TRBJ1-1; possible D gene TRBD1, 5 bases. V was cut by 6 bases and J by 2 bases, with 10 bases left in between. There are 13 residues in the CDR3. From germline, CDR1 is MNHNY and CDR2 SVGAGI (reference sequence). The CDR3 DNA sequence: TGTGCCAGCAGCCCTACAGGAAACACTGAAGCTTTCTTT. The encoded protein is CASSPTGNTEAFF.